Following are 26 T cell receptor beta chains from one sample sequenced in a study of patients and donors after allogeneic stem cell transplantation. TCRdb processed the RT-PCR reads anew with MiXCR; each CDR3 protein has one entry. The sample lists 200,000 to 250,000 distinct CDR3 sequences, about 14% occurring once. The sample taken for sequencing was blood, either unsorted or a sorted T cell fraction (not recorded which). The receptor source for this set is a human donor who was either an allogeneic HSCT recipient or a stem cell or donor lymphocyte infusion donor (not recorded which). It is not recorded whose cells these are; they may come from a transplant donor.

The V call is TRBV20-1, the J call TRBJ2-5, with TRBD2 matching over 8 bases. This CDR3 is 12 amino acids long. Germline CDR1 is DFQATT and CDR2 is SNEGSKA (reference sequence). Trimming took 5 bases from V and 5 from J; bases not matched to a gene: 4. This CDR3 reads CSAPGGLETQYF. The CDR3 nucleotides read TGCAGTGCTCCGGGGGGGCTGGAGACCCAGTACTTC.

The gene calls are TRBV6-1 and TRBJ2-7, with D possibly TRBD1 on 5 matching bases. CDR1 is MNHNS, CDR2 SASEGT, per germline. Trimming pared 6 bases from V and 6 bases from J, leaving 15 bases between. This CDR3 is built from 13 residues. CDR3 sequence reads: CASSGTRVTEQYF. The CDR3 nucleotides are TGTGCCAGCAGCGGAACCAGGGTTACCGAGCAGTACTTC.

CDR3 loop: CASSTGTVSSYEQYF. For the CDR3, the DNA is TGTGCCAGCAGCACCGGGACGGTCAGCTCCTACGAGCAGTACTTC. J is TRBJ2-7 and V is TRBV5-4; TRBD1 or TRBD2 may be the D gene (5 bases each). Germline lookup yields CDR1 SGHNT and CDR2 YYREEE (reference sequence). The CDR3 extends over 15 amino acids. Trimming shortened V by 4 bases and J by 0 bases, and 14 bases separated the two germline ends.

The chain is built from TRBV7-9 and TRBJ2-7; 9 nucleotides agree with TRBD1. Germline trimming cut 3 bases from V and 6 bases from J; bases unmatched to any gene: 9. Germline V lookup: CDR1 SEHNR, CDR2 FQNEAQ (reference sequence). The CDR3 runs 15 residues. The CDR3 region has the DNA TGTGCCAGCAGCTTCTCCGGGACAGGGTTTTCCGAGCAGTACTTC. This gives the protein CASSFSGTGFSEQYF.

This clonotype was seen a few times. The CDR3 DNA sequence: TGTGCCAGCAGCTCGAATACAGGGGTGAACACTGAAGCTTTCTTT. Translating gives CASSSNTGVNTEAFF. The chain combines TRBV5-4 with TRBJ1-1; TRBD1 aligns across 7 bases. Trimming removed 3 bases from V and 0 bases from J; junction bases left unmatched: 5. The CDR3 length is 15 residues. Germline-derived CDR1 and CDR2 are SGHNT and YYREEE (reference sequence). Drawing the rest from reference TRBV5-4 and TRBJ1-1, the complete variable domain is ETGVTQSPTHLIKTRGQQVTLRCSSQSGHNTVSWYQQALGQGPQFIFQYYREEENGRGNFPPRFSGLQFPNYSSELNVNALELDDSALYLCASSSNTGVNTEAFFGQGTRLTVV.

The J gene is TRBJ1-3, the V gene TRBV5-1; a weak D match, TRBD1 (5 bases). The germline V gene has CDR1 SGHRS and CDR2 YFSETQ. This CDR3 has 19 residues. The V end lost 4 bases, the J end lost 0 bases, and 23 bases lay between the germline ends. The chain's CDR3 is CASSGTGRDLGLSGNTIYF. For the CDR3, the DNA is TGCGCCAGCAGCGGGACGGGACGCGATTTGGGCCTCTCTGGAAACACCATATATTTT.

This clonotype was seen a handful of times. This rearrangement joins TRBV3-1 to TRBJ2-2; 8 bases map to TRBD2. CDR1 is LGHDT, CDR2 YNNKEL, per germline (reference sequence). The V and J ends lost 2 bases and 1 base, in that order; junction bases with no gene match: 0. The length of the CDR3 is 15 residues. The CDR3 spells CASSQSGGNTGELFF. DNA for the CDR3: TGTGCCAGCAGCCAAAGCGGGGGGAACACCGGGGAGCTGTTTTTT.

V gene TRBV7-2 combines with J gene TRBJ1-5; D remains unclear. This CDR3 comprises 13 residues. Trimming cost V 4 bases and J 6 bases, with 10 bases left between them. Germline CDR1 SGHTA, CDR2 FQGNSA. This CDR3 reads CASSSRRGQPQHF. The CDR3 DNA reads as TGTGCCAGCAGCTCCCGCCGGGGTCAGCCCCAGCATTTT.

The chain joins TRBV9 to TRBJ2-2; no clear D. From germline, CDR1 is SGDLS and CDR2 YYNGEE. CDR3 size: 16 residues. V lost 4 bases and J 3 bases, leaving 16 bases between the germline ends. The CDR3 sequence is CASSPTGWVDTGELFF. The CDR3 DNA sequence: TGTGCCAGCAGCCCAACCGGGTGGGTGGACACCGGGGAGCTGTTTTTT.

The chain uses TRBV4-1 and TRBJ2-7; D tentatively reads TRBD1 or TRBD2 (6 bases each). The germline V gene encodes CDR1 MGHRA and CDR2 YSYEKL. The CDR3 is 15 amino acids. V was shortened by 4 bases and J by 5 bases, with 18 bases between the two germline ends. The CDR3 is CASSPGGGKSNEQYF. In DNA form, the CDR3 reads TGCGCCAGCAGCCCTGGAGGGGGGAAGTCTAACGAGCAGTACTTC.

This clonotype is medium-sized (0.01 to 0.1%) within its sample. The chain is built from TRBV20-1 and TRBJ2-5; TRBD1 aligns across 9 bases. Trimming at V came to 7 bases and at J to 0 bases, leaving 15 bases not matched to a gene. CDR1 and CDR2 (germline): DFQATT, SNEGSKA (reference sequence). This CDR3 region has 17 residues. The CDR3 coding sequence is TGCAGTGTTGCCCCTAGTCCCCGGGACAGGGACCAAGAGACCCAGTACTTC. This codes for CSVAPSPRDRDQETQYF.

This clonotype was detected a few times. The chain carries TRBV11-2 and TRBJ2-3; D unclear. Germline CDR1 is SGHAT and CDR2 is FQNNGV. This CDR3 contains 13 residues. Trimming shortened V by 7 bases and J by 2 bases, and 10 bases separated the two germline ends. CDR3 DNA: TGTGCCAGCACCGCTTGGAACACAGATACGCAGTATTTT. It is translated as CASTAWNTDTQYF.

The sample holds a few counts of this clonotype. The chain employs TRBV4-1 and TRBJ2-5; tentatively, D is TRBD1 (5 bases). This CDR3 is built from 18 residues. The germline gives CDR1 MGHRA, CDR2 YSYEKL. Between the trimmed V and J ends, which lost 0 bases and 7 bases, there was a span of 24 bases. The DNA of the CDR3 is TGCGCCAGCAGCCAAGAGGTTTGGGTGGCTACTGGGCAGGGGACCCAGTACTTC. It specifies CASSQEVWVATGQGTQYF.

This clonotype was counted many times. The chain has TRBV5-6 and TRBJ2-7; D is undetermined. Germline V gives CDR1 SGHDT, CDR2 YYEEEE. V was shortened by 4 bases and J by 3 bases, with 11 bases between the two germline ends. The CDR3 contains 13 residues. CDR3 sequence reads: CASSPILDYEQYF. In nucleotides, the CDR3 is TGTGCCAGCAGCCCGATACTGGACTACGAGCAGTACTTC.

This clonotype was counted only a few times. V gene TRBV2 combines with J gene TRBJ1-3; D not certain. V was cut by 1 base and J by 0 bases, with 7 bases left in between. The germline V gene has CDR1 SNHLY and CDR2 FYNNEI. The CDR3 length is 15 residues. This CDR3 is CASSEVRSSGNTIYF. CDR3 sequence (DNA): TGTGCCAGCAGTGAAGTACGAAGCTCTGGAAACACCATATATTTT.

The chain combines TRBV6-5 with TRBJ1-2; D gene ambiguous. The CDR3 consists of 14 residues. Trimming stripped 4 bases from V and 2 bases from J, with 11 bases between. Looked up from germline, CDR1 is MNHEY and CDR2 is SVGAGI. The chain's CDR3 is CASSSKASNYGYTF. In nucleotides, the CDR3 is TGTGCCAGCAGTTCTAAAGCGAGCAACTATGGCTACACCTTC.

The V gene is TRBV5-5, the J gene TRBJ1-1; 9 bases align to TRBD1. V shed 5 bases, J shed 4 bases, and the junction held 12 bases outside the gene matches. The V gene's germline CDR1 is SGHKS and CDR2 YYEKEE (reference sequence). This CDR3 is 16 amino acids long. The CDR3 DNA sequence: TGTGCCAGCAGACCGACAGGGGGAGGGCTCAGCACTGAAGCTTTCTTT. The encoded protein is CASRPTGGGLSTEAFF.

This clonotype was counted between two and nine times. The CDR3 region is CASSLLGPNTGELFF. The CDR3 DNA is TGTGCCAGCAGCTTGTTGGGACCGAACACCGGGGAGCTGTTTTTT. This chain links TRBV7-2 with TRBJ2-2; either TRBD1 or TRBD2 may supply D (5 bases each). There are 15 residues in the CDR3. Germline lookup yields CDR1 SGHTA and CDR2 FQGNSA. The V end was cut by 3 bases, the J end by 0 bases, with 8 bases between.

The gene calls are TRBV25-1 and TRBJ2-1, with D perhaps assigned TRBD1 or TRBD2 (5 bases each). The ends were cut back, 6 bases at V and 5 bases at J, with 17 bases in the middle. The germline V gene encodes CDR1 MGHDK and CDR2 SYGVNS. The CDR3 is made up of 15 amino acids. The CDR3 loop reads CASRRTGAGHNEQFF. The DNA for the CDR3 is TGTGCCAGCAGGAGGACTGGGGCCGGGCACAATGAGCAGTTCTTC.

This chain connects TRBV10-3 to TRBJ2-2; unclear D gene. Germline assignment: CDR1 ENHRY and CDR2 SYGVKD. The CDR3 consists of 14 residues. Trimming took off 2 bases at V and 6 bases at J, with 10 bases between the two ends. CDR3 bases: TGTGCCATCAGTGAGCTAAACTCCCCCGGGGAGCTGTTTTTT. Its protein is CAISELNSPGELFF.

This clonotype has ten or more counts. The J gene is TRBJ1-3, the V gene TRBV25-1, with D tentatively TRBD1 (5 bases). CDR1 MGHDK and CDR2 SYGVNS come from the germline V gene. Trimming cost V 6 bases and J 8 bases, with 11 bases left between them. CDR3 length: 12 amino acids. CDR3 sequence (DNA): TGTGCCAGCAGGGGGGGGGAATACACCATATATTTT. Translated, it gives CASRGGEYTIYF. The full variable domain, in which reference TRBV25-1 and TRBJ1-3 provide the parts outside the CDR3, is EADIYQTPRYLVIGTGKKITLECSQTMGHDKMYWYQQDPGMELHLIHYSYGVNSTEKGDLSSESTVSRIRTEHFPLTLESARPSHTSQYLCASRGGEYTIYFGEGSWLTVV.

J is TRBJ1-1 and V is TRBV7-2, with D uncertain. V lost 2 bases, J lost 1 base, and 8 bases lay in between. The CDR3 runs 14 residues. Per germline, CDR1 SGHTA and CDR2 FQGNSA. CDR3 amino acids: CASSLMAKNTEAFF. CDR3 sequence (DNA): TGTGCCAGCAGCTTAATGGCCAAGAACACTGAAGCTTTCTTT.

This clonotype was picked up a small number of times. The chain is built from TRBV28 and TRBJ1-3, with 7 positions matching TRBD1. Per germline, CDR1 MDHEN and CDR2 SYDVKM. Losses at the gene ends were 5 bases for V and 3 bases for J; bases not matched to a gene: 10. There are 16 residues in the CDR3. DNA of the CDR3: TGTGCCAGCAGTGATTCCGGGACAGTCTTTGGAAACACCATATATTTT. Its translation is CASSDSGTVFGNTIYF.

This clonotype was seen a few times. The rearrangement uses TRBV11-1 and TRBJ2-4; the D call may be TRBD1 or TRBD2 (5 bases each). The CDR3 covers 15 residues. The germline V gene encodes CDR1 SGHAT and CDR2 FQDESV (reference sequence). Trimming stripped 5 bases from V and 0 bases from J, with 11 bases between. This chain's CDR3 is CASSRGGLAKNIQYF. The CDR3 nucleotides read TGTGCCAGCAGCCGGGGCGGCTTAGCCAAAAACATTCAGTACTTC.

This clonotype was counted between two and nine times. The chain is built from TRBV24-1 and TRBJ1-5; no definite D call. Germline lookup yields CDR1 KGHDR and CDR2 SFDVKD. This CDR3 region has 16 residues. The V end was cut by 6 bases, the J end by 0 bases, with 14 bases between. In nucleotides, the CDR3 is TGTGCCACCAGTTCCCCCGGGTTTGGTAGCAATCAGCCCCAGCATTTT. As protein: CATSSPGFGSNQPQHF.

This clonotype was detected only a few times. The V gene is TRBV3-1, the J gene TRBJ2-1; 13 positions match TRBD2. This CDR3 is built from 17 residues. V lost 3 bases to trimming and J lost 9 bases; unmatched junction nucleotides: 11. Germline assignment: CDR1 LGHDT and CDR2 YNNKEL (reference sequence). CDR3 protein: CASSHVSGTSGAGEQFF. Here the CDR3 DNA reads TGTGCCAGCAGCCATGTCTCCGGGACTAGCGGGGCCGGTGAGCAGTTCTTC.